This TCR beta chain was obtained from a study of blood T cell repertoires in COVID-19. On the study more broadly: There were acute and convalescent COVID-19 samples, and they came from the United States, Italy and Spain. T cells, B-cell-depleted T cells, or PBMCs provided the cDNA or gDNA that served as material.

CDR3 size: 13 residues. Trimming shortened V by 0 bases and J by 11 bases, and 12 bases separated the two germline ends. Germline values: CDR1 KGHDR, CDR2 SFDVKD. Authors' data handling: The authors estimated nucleated cell counts from reference gene primer amplification. Clones were sequenced by immunoSEQ multiplex PCR, and TCRdb holds only the in-frame ones, with some missing. That table gives V, J and clone size, and the DNA gave D and trimming. Here the sample spans 190,000 or so clones, 85% to 90% being singletons. V usage is TRBV24-1 and J usage is TRBJ1-1; the D is unclear. Sequences were obtained from peripheral blood. The receptor was derived from a woman aged 18-35 years who had recovered from COVID-19. The chain's CDR3 is CATSDLSREEAFF. CDR3 DNA: TGTGCCACCAGTGATTTGTCGAGGGAGGAGGCTTTCTTT.